These 32 T cell receptor beta chains were all obtained from the same sample, sequenced in a study of cytomegalovirus exposure and HLA in healthy donors. A multiplex PCR was run with 60 Vbeta primers and 13 Jbeta primers. The table came from immunoSEQ multiplex PCR; TCRdb's copy has only in-frame clones and leaves some out. The sample lists about 160,000 clones; roughly three quarters were seen once. Material: PBMCs. These receptors were taken from a woman between 40 and 50 years old in good health and CMV-seropositive.

CDR3 nucleotide sequence: TGTGCCAGCAGCCAAGTGACAGGGTTGGATGAAAAACTGTTTTTT. This codes for CASSQVTGLDEKLFF. The V and J genes are TRBV4-2 and TRBJ1-4; 7 bases align to TRBD1. Germline assignment: CDR1 LGHNA and CDR2 YNFKEQ. V shed 1 base and J 6 bases; nucleotides not matched to a gene: 5. CDR3 size: 15 residues.

The CDR3 here is CASSRPRGANVLTF. As DNA, the CDR3 is TGTGCCAGCAGCAGGCCCCGCGGAGCCAACGTCCTGACTTTC. The chain recombines TRBV5-6 with TRBJ2-6; D is unresolved. Germline V gene data show CDR1 as SGHDT and CDR2 as YYEEEE. This CDR3 contains 14 residues. Trimming pared 4 bases from V and 7 bases from J, leaving 12 bases between. Based on the CDR3 plus reference TRBV5-6 and TRBJ2-6, the full variable domain is DAGVTQSPTHLIKTRGQQVTLRCSPKSGHDTVSWYQQALGQGPQFIFQYYEEEERQRGNFPDRFSGHQFPNYSSELNVNALLLGDSALYLCASSRPRGANVLTFGAGSRLTVL.

V usage is TRBV7-9 and J usage is TRBJ2-3; 9 bases map to TRBD2. V trimming: 1 base; J trimming: 4 bases; junction bases outside the gene matches: 6. Germline V gene data show CDR1 as SEHNR and CDR2 as FQNEAQ (reference sequence). This CDR3 is 16 amino acids long. The CDR3 is CASSLDGGGAADTQYF. CDR3 DNA: TGTGCCAGCAGCTTAGACGGCGGGGGGGCCGCAGATACGCAGTATTTT. The full variable domain, rest sourced from reference TRBV7-9 and TRBJ2-3, is DTGVSQNPRHKITKRGQNVTFRCDPISEHNRLYWYRQTLGQGPEFLTYFQNEAQLEKSRLLSDRFSAERPKGSFSTLEIQRTEQGDSAMYLCASSLDGGGAADTQYFGPGTRLTVL.

The chain has TRBV5-6 and TRBJ2-2; a weak D match, TRBD1 (5 bases). This CDR3 spans 16 amino acids. V lost 1 base and J 4 bases, leaving 14 bases between the germline ends. Germline-derived CDR1 and CDR2 are SGHDT and YYEEEE. CDR3 coding DNA: TGTGCCAGCAGCTTGTGGCCGACAGATCCCACCGGGGAGCTGTTTTTT. It codes for CASSLWPTDPTGELFF. Combining the CDR3 with reference TRBV5-6 and TRBJ2-2 gives the whole variable domain DAGVTQSPTHLIKTRGQQVTLRCSPKSGHDTVSWYQQALGQGPQFIFQYYEEEERQRGNFPDRFSGHQFPNYSSELNVNALLLGDSALYLCASSLWPTDPTGELFFGEGSRLTVL.

V and J are TRBV18 and TRBJ2-1, with D hard to call. CDR1 is KGHSH and CDR2 is LQKENI in the germline V gene. The CDR3 contains 12 residues. The V end was cut by 3 bases, the J end by 7 bases, with 7 bases between. Written as DNA, the CDR3 is TGTGCCAGCTCACCCCTCGGGAATGAGCAGTTCTTC. Translation: CASSPLGNEQFF.

This clone has just a few counts. Mismatch with germline at one junction end may stem from a read error. The rearrangement links TRBV11-2 to TRBJ2-6; tentative D call: TRBD1 (5 bases). Germline CDR1 reads SGHAT; CDR2 reads FQNNGV. The CDR3 consists of 16 residues. The CDR3 reads CASSLVGTSGANGLTF. The CDR3 nucleotides read TGTGCCAGCAGCTTAGTAGGAACCTCTGGGGCCAACGGCCTGACTTTC.

This sequence joins TRBV7-2 and TRBJ1-5; a possible D gene is TRBD1 (6 bases). CDR3 size: 15 residues. The V gene's germline CDR1 is SGHTA and CDR2 FQGNSA. V lost 5 bases to trimming and J lost 7 bases, with 18 bases between them. The CDR3, as DNA: TGTGCCAGCAGCCGATTAGGGGGAAAGGAGCAGCCCCAGCATTTT. This translates into CASSRLGGKEQPQHF.

This clone was counted between two and nine times. The J gene is TRBJ1-3, the V gene TRBV19; 8 bases map to TRBD1. Germline V CDR1 and CDR2: LNHDA, SQIVND (reference sequence). V gave up 4 bases and J gave up 2 bases; unmatched junction bases: 4. This CDR3 contains 15 residues. CDR3 nucleotides: TGTGCCAGTAGTAACCAGGGGGCTGCTGGAAACACCATATATTTT. This sequence encodes CASSNQGAAGNTIYF.

In its sample, this clone was seen once. The chain uses TRBV6-6 and TRBJ2-7; perhaps TRBD2 as D (7 bases). Germline assignment: CDR1 MNHNY and CDR2 SVGAGI (reference sequence). CDR3 length equals 14 residues. Trimming shortened V by 5 bases and J by 3 bases, and 14 bases separated the two germline ends. The CDR3 protein is CASSPRGADYEQYF. The CDR3, as DNA: TGTGCCAGCAGTCCCCGGGGGGCGGACTACGAGCAGTACTTC.

The CDR3 nucleotides are TGTGCCAGCAGTTACTCGACTAGCAGGGGGCAGAATGAGCAGTTCTTC. Its translation is CASSYSTSRGQNEQFF. This chain uses TRBV6-5 with TRBJ2-1, with D tentatively TRBD1 (8 bases). Trimming shortened V by 0 bases and J by 7 bases, and 16 bases separated the two germline ends. This CDR3 contains 16 residues. The germline V gene encodes CDR1 MNHEY and CDR2 SVGAGI.

A note on this clone: The junction differs from germline at one of its ends, possibly a read error. CDR3 region: CSSSYGTGQEGYTF. As DNA, the CDR3 is TGTTCCAGCAGCTACGGGACAGGGCAAGAAGGCTACACCTTC. The chain combines TRBV7-9 with TRBJ1-2, with 9 bases fitting TRBD1. CDR3 length: 14 amino acids. Germline V CDR1 and CDR2: SEHNR, FQNEAQ (reference sequence).

V usage is TRBV6-5 and J usage is TRBJ2-1; the match to TRBD1 covers 9 bases. Germline V CDR1 and CDR2: MNHEY, SVGAGI. The CDR3 covers 14 residues. Trimming took 2 bases from V and 7 from J; bases not matched to a gene: 3. The CDR3 sequence is CASSYPGQGNEQFF. As DNA, the CDR3 is TGTGCCAGCAGTTACCCGGGACAGGGTAATGAGCAGTTCTTC.

The chain carries TRBV19 and TRBJ1-3; D uncertain. The CDR3 length is 16 residues. CDR1 is LNHDA and CDR2 is SQIVND in the germline V gene (reference sequence). V was trimmed by 3 bases and J by 0 bases, leaving 12 bases between them. DNA of the CDR3: TGTGCCAGTAGTATCCTCGGGGTCGCCTCTGGAAACACCATATATTTT. It is translated as CASSILGVASGNTIYF. Full variable domain (outside the CDR3, taken from reference TRBV19 and TRBJ1-3): DGGITQSPKYLFRKEGQNVTLSCEQNLNHDAMYWYRQDPGQGLRLIYYSQIVNDFQKGDIAEGYSVSREKKESFPLTVTSAQKNPTAFYLCASSILGVASGNTIYFGEGSWLTVV.

This sequence joins TRBV19 and TRBJ1-1; TRBD1 might be the D (6 bases). The length of the CDR3 is 14 residues. CDR1 and CDR2 (germline): LNHDA, SQIVND (reference sequence). Trimming removed 5 bases at V and 0 bases at J, with 10 bases between. CDR3: CASSPRDMNTEAFF. The CDR3 DNA reads TGTGCCAGTAGTCCCCGGGACATGAACACTGAAGCTTTCTTT.

V and J are TRBV6-6 and TRBJ1-1, with D perhaps matching TRBD1 (6 bases). Trimming cost V 1 base and J 3 bases, with 12 bases left between them. CDR3 length: 15 amino acids. Germline CDR1 and CDR2: MNHNY and SVGAGI (reference sequence). CDR3 in amino acids: CASSYFSGVDTEAFF. The CDR3 region has the DNA TGTGCCAGCAGTTACTTCTCAGGGGTAGACACTGAAGCTTTCTTT.

CDR3 region: CASSLGSGTVYGYTF. As DNA, the CDR3 is TGTGCCAGCAGCTTGGGTAGCGGGACGGTATATGGCTACACCTTC. The V gene is TRBV5-6, the J gene TRBJ1-2; D may be TRBD1 (5 bases). CDR3 length: 15 residues. V lost 0 bases and J lost 5, with 14 bases in between. Germline CDR1 is SGHDT and CDR2 is YYEEEE.

The chain uses TRBV11-1 and TRBJ2-3; no reliable D call. Looked up from germline, CDR1 is SGHAT and CDR2 is FQDESV (reference sequence). The V and J ends lost 2 bases and 4 bases respectively, with 7 bases between them. The length of the CDR3 is 13 residues. CDR3 loop: CASSLSPADTQYF. CDR3 nucleotide sequence: TGTGCCAGCAGCTTATCCCCGGCAGATACGCAGTATTTT.

This rearrangement joins TRBV30 to TRBJ2-1; 7 bases agree with TRBD1. The CDR3 sequence is 13 residues long. Germline V CDR1 and CDR2: GTSNPN, SVGIG (reference sequence). V trimming: 1 base; J trimming: 8 bases; junction bases outside the gene matches: 5. The CDR3 DNA follows: TGTGCCTGGAGTGCAGGGGGTGGGGATGAGCAGTTCTTC. Translating gives CAWSAGGGDEQFF.

This chain's CDR3 is CASSGSADNEQFF. The CDR3 bases are TGCGCCAGCAGCGGGTCGGCGGACAATGAGCAGTTCTTC. V and J are TRBV5-1 and TRBJ2-1; unclear D gene. This CDR3 spans 13 amino acids. Deletions cut 4 bases from V and 5 bases from J, with 10 bases between. CDR1 is SGHRS, CDR2 YFSETQ, per germline.

V gene TRBV2 combines with J gene TRBJ1-5, with 9 positions matching TRBD1. Germline loops: CDR1 SNHLY, CDR2 FYNNEI. After removal of 6 bases from V and 4 bases from J, the junction contained 4 bases not matched to a gene. This CDR3 comprises 14 residues. CDR3 in amino acids: CASRDRGSNQPQHF. The CDR3 nucleotides read TGTGCCAGCAGAGACAGGGGGTCAAATCAGCCCCAGCATTTT.

The V call is TRBV7-2, the J call TRBJ2-7; 8 bases match TRBD2. Germline lookup yields CDR1 SGHTA and CDR2 FQGNSA. V dropped 1 base and J dropped 0; count of bases not matched to a gene: 2. The CDR3 spans 15 residues. The CDR3 region is CASSLDGGVSYEQYF. The CDR3 DNA reads TGTGCCAGCAGCTTAGACGGGGGGGTCTCCTACGAGCAGTACTTC.

The rearrangement uses TRBV5-6 and TRBJ1-4; 7 bases line up with TRBD1. The trim removed 4 bases at V and 5 bases at J, leaving 5 bases unmatched. The germline CDR1 and CDR2 sequences are SGHDT and YYEEEE. This CDR3 region has 14 residues. CDR3 residues: CASSVDRDNEKLFF. The CDR3 DNA is TGTGCCAGCAGCGTAGACAGGGACAATGAAAAACTGTTTTTT.

V gene TRBV7-8 combines with J gene TRBJ1-5; D not certain. Germline loops: CDR1 SGHVS, CDR2 FQNEAQ. This CDR3 is 15 amino acids long. Trimming removed 2 bases from V and 7 bases from J, with 15 bases in between. The DNA of the CDR3 is TGTGCCAGCAGCTTAAGTGGAGGGTCTGTGCAGCCCCAGCATTTT. This gives the protein CASSLSGGSVQPQHF.

This chain connects TRBV18 to TRBJ1-1; 7 bases line up with TRBD1. The CDR3 runs to 13 residues. Germline V CDR1 and CDR2: KGHSH, LQKENI. The ends lost 3 bases at V and 4 bases at J; junction bases unmatched: 2. CDR3 sequence reads: CASSPNRGTEAFF. CDR3 DNA sequence: TGTGCCAGCTCACCCAACAGGGGCACTGAAGCTTTCTTT.

The chain is built from TRBV9 and TRBJ2-5; perhaps TRBD2 as D (6 bases). V was shortened by 4 bases and J by 4 bases, with 17 bases between the two germline ends. CDR1 and CDR2 from the germline V gene are SGDLS and YYNGEE. This CDR3 has 15 amino acids. CDR3 coding DNA: TGTGCCAGCAGCTCTAGCGAGGAACCGCCAGAGACCCAGTACTTC. Translating it yields CASSSSEEPPETQYF.

This chain connects TRBV2 to TRBJ1-1, with D tentatively TRBD1 (5 bases). Germline CDR1 reads SNHLY; CDR2 reads FYNNEI. Deletions cut 8 bases from V and 1 base from J, with 14 bases between. The CDR3 runs to 14 residues. The CDR3 sequence: CASRLPRENTEAFF. CDR3 sequence (DNA): TGTGCCAGCCGACTCCCCAGGGAGAACACTGAAGCTTTCTTT. Together with reference TRBV2 and TRBJ1-1, the CDR3 gives the full variable domain: EPEVTQTPSHQVTQMGQEVILRCVPISNHLYFYWYRQILGQKVEFLVSFYNNEISEKSEIFDDQFSVERPDGSNFTLKIRSTKLEDSAMYFCASRLPRENTEAFFGQGTRLTVV.

The chain combines TRBV19 with TRBJ2-1, with 9 bases matching TRBD1. V lost 5 bases and J lost 6; bases outside the gene matches: 8. CDR1 and CDR2 (germline): LNHDA, SQIVND (reference sequence). The CDR3 is 15 amino acids. The DNA of the CDR3 is TGTGCCAGTAGTCCCCGGACAGGGGAGGTCAATGAGCAGTTCTTC. Residues: CASSPRTGEVNEQFF.

This clone was recorded a few times. The same CDR3 arises from other DNA sequences in this sample as well. The chain's CDR3 is CASSNRGNTEAFF. CDR3 DNA sequence: TGTGCCAGCAGCAACAGGGGAAACACTGAAGCTTTCTTT. The chain is built from TRBV6-6 and TRBJ1-1; 7 bases align to TRBD1. After removal of 6 bases from V and 2 bases from J, the junction contained 3 bases not matched to a gene. Germline V gene lookup returns CDR1 MNHNY and CDR2 SVGAGI (reference sequence). The CDR3 covers 13 residues.

This clone was observed once. The V gene is TRBV11-2, the J gene TRBJ1-2; 8 nucleotides match TRBD1. The CDR3 consists of 15 residues. The germline gives CDR1 SGHAT, CDR2 FQNNGV. The V segment lost 6 bases and the J segment 4 bases; nucleotides outside the gene matches: 10. The CDR3 is CASRGWTGKGYGYTF. The CDR3 nucleotides read TGTGCCAGCAGGGGATGGACAGGGAAGGGCTATGGCTACACCTTC.

J is TRBJ2-2 and V is TRBV7-3; TRBD2 is a possible D gene (6 bases). Germline V CDR1 and CDR2: SGHTA, FQGTGA. Trimming cost V 6 bases and J 7 bases, with 12 bases left between them. The CDR3 runs 13 residues. Here the CDR3 reads CASSYGGDGELFF. The CDR3 coding sequence is TGTGCCAGCAGTTACGGGGGTGACGGGGAGCTGTTTTTT.

V and J are TRBV7-8 and TRBJ2-5; TRBD1 agrees at 9 bases. The CDR3 totals 15 residues. After removal of 0 bases from V and 5 bases from J, the junction contained 4 bases not matched to a gene. CDR1 is SGHVS and CDR2 is FQNEAQ in the germline V gene. CDR3 sequence (DNA): TGTGCCAGCAGCTTAGCGGGACAGGGATCGGAGACCCAGTACTTC. Translation: CASSLAGQGSETQYF.

The chain links TRBV12-5 to TRBJ2-1, with no clear D. The CDR3 consists of 15 residues. The germline V gene has CDR1 LGHNT and CDR2 FRNRAP. The V end was cut by 2 bases, the J end by 3 bases, with 11 bases between. CDR3 DNA: TGTGCTAGTGGTTTGCCGGGTCCTTTCTACAATGAGCAGTTCTTC. This translates into CASGLPGPFYNEQFF.